These 23 T cell receptor beta chains came from one sample sequenced in a study of human T cells and chemical hapten exposure (dated by TCRdb to the early 2020s). The sample's time point label is to be understood as: pre-sensitization, week 0. Reading the label with the study, this specimen's treatment or condition is: therapeutic diphenylcyclopropenone sensitization with weekly scalp DPC. Library preparation employed RACE. Sequencer: NextSeq 500. In TCRdb, the public reads were trimmed at Q25 with fastp and aligned with MiXCR, with productive beta chains retained. Here each entry gathers all rows of one CDR3 protein and keeps the most common genes and DNA. This sample holds some 51,000 distinct CDR3 sequences; about 9.2% were observed only once. About 14% of the sample goes to the ten largest clones. The sample was whole blood, taken in connection with sensitization to the hapten diphenylcyclopropenone (DPC). These TCRs come from a woman aged 40 to 50 with alopecia areata. Some clones in this sample may be carry-over from other donors' samples.

The chain employs TRBV2 and TRBJ2-2; D is unclear. Per germline, CDR1 SNHLY and CDR2 FYNNEI. The V gene lost 11 bases and the J gene lost 1 base, with 8 bases spanning the gap. This CDR3 is built from 12 residues. The CDR3 DNA reads TGTGCCGGTGGGATGAACACCGGGGAGCTGTTTTTT. Protein product: CAGGMNTGELFF.

This clonotype appeared many times. This chain joins TRBV7-3 and TRBJ2-6, with D unclear. The germline V gene encodes CDR1 SGHTA and CDR2 FQGTGA. V lost 1 base to trimming and J lost 0 bases, with 10 bases between them. The CDR3 runs to 17 residues. CDR3 loop: CASSLRAGYSGANVLTF. The CDR3 nucleotides read TGTGCCAGCAGCTTAAGGGCCGGCTACTCTGGGGCCAACGTCCTGACTTTC.

This clonotype was recorded many times. The chain uses TRBV12-3 or TRBV12-4 and TRBJ2-3; D gene ambiguous. V lost 9 bases to trimming and J lost 3 bases, with 7 bases between them. The CDR3 consists of 11 residues. For the CDR3, the DNA is TGTGCCAGGTTGAGGACAGATACGCAGTATTTT. Its protein product is CARLRTDTQYF.

This clonotype was counted many times. This rearrangement joins TRBV7-9 to TRBJ1-2; the D is unclear. The CDR3 runs to 13 residues. Trimming removed 5 bases from V and 3 bases from J, with 10 bases in between. The germline gives CDR1 SEHNR, CDR2 FQNEAQ (reference sequence). The CDR3 sequence: CASSPDGDYGYTF. The CDR3 DNA sequence: TGTGCCAGCAGCCCTGACGGAGACTATGGCTACACCTTC.

V gene TRBV6-1 combines with J gene TRBJ2-7, with D tentatively TRBD1 (5 bases). The germline gives CDR1 MNHNS, CDR2 SASEGT. The CDR3 sequence is 11 residues long. The V and J ends lost 5 bases and 9 bases respectively, with 11 bases between them. CDR3 sequence: CASSNQGWQYF. The DNA of the CDR3 is TGTGCCAGCAGTAACCAGGGTTGGCAGTACTTC.

This clonotype was seen repeatedly, ten times or more. The V and J genes are TRBV4-2 and TRBJ2-7, with TRBD1 matching 8 bases. CDR1 is LGHNA and CDR2 is YNFKEQ in the germline V gene. Trimming cost V 3 bases and J 2 bases; bases outside gene matches: 12. This CDR3 comprises 17 residues. CDR3 loop: CASSHVRTGTTPYEQYF. DNA of the CDR3: TGTGCCAGCAGCCACGTACGGACAGGGACAACCCCCTACGAGCAGTACTTC.

This clonotype was found many times. V and J are TRBV12-3 or TRBV12-4 and TRBJ2-3, with TRBD2 matching over 11 bases. V trimming: 10 bases; J trimming: 0 bases; junction bases outside the gene matches: 3. This CDR3 contains 14 residues. CDR3 loop: CATRTSGSTDTQYF. The CDR3 nucleotides read TGTGCCACCAGGACTAGCGGGAGCACAGATACGCAGTATTTT.

This rearrangement joins TRBV20-1 to TRBJ1-2; D possibly corresponds to TRBD1 (6 bases). The CDR3 is 15 residues long. The germline V gene encodes CDR1 DFQATT and CDR2 SNEGSKA (reference sequence). V gave up 5 bases and J gave up 6 bases, with 22 bases separating them. The CDR3 region is CSAPLPRGASHGYTF. CDR3 nucleotide sequence: TGCAGTGCTCCCCTCCCCAGGGGTGCATCGCATGGCTACACCTTC.

The chain joins TRBV27 to TRBJ2-7, with D perhaps TRBD1 or TRBD2 (5 bases each). The germline gives CDR1 MNHEY, CDR2 SMNVEV (reference sequence). This CDR3 has 13 amino acids. The V gene lost 4 bases and the J gene lost 5 bases, with 12 bases spanning the gap. CDR3 residues: CASSWGRHNEQYF. The CDR3 DNA reads as TGTGCCAGCAGTTGGGGACGCCACAACGAGCAGTACTTC.

This clonotype was seen more than once but under ten times. This chain uses TRBV4-2 with TRBJ1-2; D is uncertain. The CDR3 extends over 13 amino acids. Germline values: CDR1 LGHNA, CDR2 YNFKEQ. V shed 4 bases and J shed 6 bases, with 12 bases lying between them. The CDR3: CASSPMLGDGYTF. CDR3 nucleotides: TGTGCCAGCAGCCCTATGCTCGGGGATGGCTACACCTTC.

A word on this clonotype: Likely a read error: the CDR3 ends without its conserved phenylalanine or tryptophan. This chain joins TRBV20-1 and TRBJ1-1; no clear D gene. The length of the CDR3 is 13 residues. The germline CDR1 and CDR2 sequences are DFQATT and SNEGSKA (reference sequence). Trimming stripped 2 bases from V and 1 base from J, with 8 bases between. The CDR3 region is CSARIRRNTEAFI. Here the CDR3 DNA reads TGCAGTGCTAGAATCCGGAGGAACACTGAAGCTTTCATT.

This clonotype was seen repeatedly, ten times or more. The gene calls are TRBV4-1 and TRBJ1-2; TRBD1 is a possible D gene (6 bases). Germline loops: CDR1 MGHRA, CDR2 YSYEKL. CDR3 length equals 15 residues. V shed 0 bases and J shed 8 bases, with 16 bases lying between them. CDR3: CASSQETSRDKGYTF. In DNA, the CDR3 is TGCGCCAGCAGCCAAGAGACGTCCCGGGACAAGGGCTACACCTTC.

At least ten counts were recorded for this clonotype. The CDR3: CASSFALAQDTQYF. As DNA, the CDR3 is TGTGCCAGCAGCTTCGCGCTAGCTCAGGATACGCAGTATTTT. The chain employs TRBV5-4 and TRBJ2-3; possible D gene TRBD2, 5 bases. CDR3 length equals 14 residues. From germline, CDR1 is SGHNT and CDR2 YYREEE (reference sequence). The germline V and J ends were trimmed by 2 bases and 6 bases, with 13 bases remaining between them.

Many counts were recorded for this clonotype. The V gene is TRBV20-1, the J gene TRBJ1-2, with unresolved D. CDR1 and CDR2 (germline): DFQATT, SNEGSKA (reference sequence). The CDR3 consists of 15 residues. Trimming shortened V by 3 bases and J by 4 bases, and 18 bases separated the two germline ends. The CDR3 is CSASSPDSNFYGYTF. CDR3 nucleotides: TGCAGTGCTAGTTCGCCCGATAGTAACTTCTATGGCTACACCTTC.

Points on this clonotype: With a much larger clone just one base away, this may be a read error. Since the CDR3 does not end with the conserved phenylalanine or tryptophan, this likely comes from a read error. The chain is built from TRBV3-1 and TRBJ2-7; D might be TRBD2 (5 bases). Looked up from germline, CDR1 is LGHDT and CDR2 is YNNKEL (reference sequence). This CDR3 region has 14 residues. Trimming pared 3 bases from V and 7 bases from J, leaving 16 bases between. The CDR3 DNA sequence: TGTGCCAGCAGCCACCGAGGGCGTGCCGGGGAGCAGTACTTG. It specifies CASSHRGRAGEQYL.

This clonotype has at least ten counts. J is TRBJ1-6 and V is TRBV12-3 or TRBV12-4; D ambiguous. V shed 1 base and J shed 10 bases, with 11 bases lying between them. This CDR3 is built from 14 residues. CDR3 nucleotides: TGTGCCAGCAGTTTAGGGGTTGGGGTCTCACCCCTCCACTTT. Amino acid sequence: CASSLGVGVSPLHF.

Ten or more counts support this clonotype. The V and J genes are TRBV4-1 and TRBJ2-1, with 13 bases fitting TRBD2. CDR1 is MGHRA and CDR2 is YSYEKL in the germline V gene. V lost 1 base to trimming and J lost 0 bases; unmatched junction nucleotides: 6. This CDR3 spans 19 amino acids. The CDR3 sequence: CASSQGTSGGRSSYNEQFF. The CDR3 nucleotides are TGCGCCAGCAGCCAAGGGACTAGCGGGGGCCGAAGCTCCTACAATGAGCAGTTCTTC.

This clonotype was detected many times. The rearrangement joins TRBV2 to TRBJ1-1; tentatively, D is TRBD1 (6 bases). The CDR3 contains 10 residues. Trimming removed 9 bases from V and 6 bases from J, with 8 bases in between. CDR1 and CDR2 from the germline V gene are SNHLY and FYNNEI. The CDR3 region has the DNA TGTGCCAGGGGACACCCTGAAGCTTTCTTT. Translation gives CARGHPEAFF.

At least ten counts were recorded for this clonotype. The V gene is TRBV4-2, the J gene TRBJ2-7; perhaps D is TRBD1 or TRBD2 (5 bases each). CDR3 length: 15 amino acids. The germline V gene encodes CDR1 LGHNA and CDR2 YNFKEQ. V lost 0 bases and J 3 bases, leaving 12 bases between the germline ends. CDR3 sequence reads: CASSQDKGRFYEQYF. As DNA, the CDR3 is TGTGCCAGCAGCCAAGATAAGGGACGGTTCTACGAGCAGTACTTC.

The V call is TRBV3-1, the J call TRBJ1-2; no reliable D call. Germline CDR1 reads LGHDT; CDR2 reads YNNKEL (reference sequence). V was pared by 3 bases and J by 8 bases, with 16 bases between. The CDR3 has 14 amino acids. CDR3 DNA: TGTGCCAGCAGCCACCTCGACCCGAGTGAGGGCTACACCTTC. This translates into CASSHLDPSEGYTF.

The chain carries TRBV5-1 and TRBJ2-7; 9 bases are a match to TRBD1. In germline, CDR1 is SGHRS, CDR2 YFSETQ. The J segment lost 2 bases and the V segment lost 1 base, leaving 4 bases of the junction unmatched. This CDR3 comprises 15 residues. The CDR3 DNA reads TGCGCCAGCAGCTTGACCGGGACAGGGACCTACGAGCAGTACTTC. Protein sequence: CASSLTGTGTYEQYF.

This clonotype was picked up many times. The V and J genes are TRBV14 and TRBJ2-1, with a tentative D call TRBD2 (6 bases). Per germline, CDR1 SGHDN and CDR2 FVKESK. Trimming removed 0 bases from V and 9 bases from J, with 21 bases in between. The CDR3 consists of 17 residues. This chain's CDR3 is CASSQDLQDYGTTEQFF. Written as DNA, the CDR3 is TGTGCCAGCAGCCAAGACCTCCAGGACTATGGAACCACTGAGCAGTTCTTC.

This clonotype was counted ten times or more. The J gene is TRBJ1-3, the V gene TRBV29-1; D call uncertain. The CDR3 spans 13 residues. V gave up 4 bases and J gave up 4 bases, with 11 bases separating them. The germline gives CDR1 SQVTM, CDR2 ANQGSEA. CDR3 nucleotide sequence: TGCAGCGTTGGGGTACAGCCCGGAAACACCATATATTTT. It encodes CSVGVQPGNTIYF.